This T cell receptor beta chain derives from a study of T cells after yellow fever vaccination (dated by TCRdb to the late 2010s). In the study overall: The SMART-Seq v4 Ultra Low Input RNA kit was used to prepare libraries from fractions with low cell numbers. To follow T-cell clones before and after both primary and booster YFV17D yellow fever vaccination, bulk TCR alpha and beta repertoires underwent longitudinal sequencing. Two healthy male donors made up the cohort, one aged 18 to 30 years and the other aged 30 to 40 years. Blood was collected at multiple timepoints before and after primary and secondary immunization, and bulk PBMC replicates and cell subsets were isolated.

Beyond this particular receptor, the publication reports: FACS-sorted repertoires could contain abundant contaminating clonotypes from the bulk population, so computational filtering was required. Because only two donors were included in the study, the extent to which the findings can be generalized is limited. Most clones expanded after primary vaccination (around 97% of CD4 and 70% to 90% of CD8) were re-detected after the booster, suggesting that broad memory maintenance occurred. A small share of clonotypes occurred in both CD4 and CD8 compartments, likely arising from convergent recombination. The secondary T-cell response was weaker than the primary response but faster, peaking on day 5 instead of day 15.

The reads were generated on an Illumina NovaSeq 6000. TCR cDNA was synthesized by 5'RACE template switching, through which a universal primer site and unique molecular identifiers were introduced. Priming for cDNA synthesis came from both the TCR alpha and TCR beta constant segments. Library amplification used two PCR steps, and the second PCR step added sample barcodes and sequencing adapters. Sequencing of libraries was performed on Illumina HiSeq 2500 (2x100 bp) or NovaSeq (2x150 bp). On the authors' methods: Reads were demultiplexed and collapsed into UMI consensus sequences with MIGEC, and V(D)J alignment was performed with MiXCR. Using edgeR on replicate PBMC samples, clonotypes were called vaccine-responding if FDR was below 0.01 and the log2 fold change was above 5 up to day 15. Bulk clonotypes were assigned CD4 or CD8 identity according to which sequenced CD4 or CD8 repertoire held them at higher abundance. The raw public reads went through TCRdb reprocessing: fastp at Q25, MiXCR clone calling, in-frame beta chains kept. Rows matching on CDR3 protein sequence are summarized as one entry with the most common DNA and genes. These V and J calls derive from TCRdb rather than the authors' analysis. The sample yields hundreds of thousands of distinct CDR3 sequences; roughly 3.5% were counted once. About 20% of the sample comes from the top ten.

This clonotype was detected many times. The clone's antigen remains unknown. Per-base quality was not reported, and no clone a single base away is much larger than it. V lost 6 bases and J lost 10 bases; the stretch between them is 10 bases long. CDR1 is given as MDHEN and CDR2 as SYDVKM, both from the germline V gene. The CDR3 numbers 11 residues from cysteine through phenylalanine. CDR3 DNA only is kept here, 33 bases in frame from base 1. This specimen's treatment or condition label, per the study, means: live attenuated yellow fever vaccine strain. At each blood-draw timepoint, two biological replicates of bulk PBMCs were collected. PBMCs were isolated from peripheral blood using a standard Ficoll-Paque protocol. RNA was extracted with TriZol from bulk PBMCs, CD4 and CD8 fractions, and dextramer-positive and dextramer-negative fractions.

The sample here was PBMCs, taken on the day of the yellow fever booster vaccination. This TCR derives from a man younger than 30 who received the YFV17D yellow fever vaccine. The chain was built from TRBV28 and TRBJ2-1; the D gene cannot be named for sure. The sequenced DNA is TGTGCCAGCAGGGTCTGGGGAGAGCAGTTCTTC. This sequence encodes CASRVWGEQFF. Supplemented by the reference TRBV28 and TRBJ2-1 proteins around the CDR3, the complete variable domain is DVKVTQSSRYLVKRTGEKVFLECVQDMDHENMFWYRQDPGLGLRLIYFSYDVKMKEKGDIPEGYSVSREKKERFSLILESASTNQTSMYLCASRVWGEQFFGPGTRLTVL.